The 31 T cell receptor beta chains below all came from one sample that was sequenced in a study of blood T cell repertoires in COVID-19. Assay: immunoSEQ multiplex PCR; the TCRdb copy retains only in-frame clones and omits some. Of 150,000 to 200,000 clones listed, 75% to 90% are singletons. Specimen: PBMCs or T cells enriched from blood (not recorded which). The receptors shown here come from a woman aged 55-69 years who had recovered from COVID-19.

The chain combines TRBV7-2 with TRBJ1-4, with a possible D match to TRBD1 (5 bases). The CDR3 sequence is 14 residues long. Trimming removed 6 bases from V and 1 base from J, with 9 bases in between. CDR1 and CDR2 (germline): SGHTA, FQGNSA. CDR3 nucleotides: TGTGCCAGCAGTCACACAGGAACTAATGAAAAACTGTTTTTT. Translated, it gives CASSHTGTNEKLFF.

This clone was counted once. This chain uses TRBV27 with TRBJ1-2, with 10 bases that match TRBD1. Germline loops: CDR1 MNHEY, CDR2 SMNVEV (reference sequence). This CDR3 comprises 13 residues. Trimming cost V 4 bases and J 5 bases; bases outside gene matches: 1. The CDR3 protein is CASSSDRGYGYTF. The CDR3 DNA is TGTGCCAGCAGTTCGGACAGGGGGTATGGCTACACCTTC.

The V and J genes are TRBV28 and TRBJ2-5, with a tentative D call TRBD1 (5 bases). This CDR3 is built from 12 residues. The V gene's germline CDR1 is MDHEN and CDR2 SYDVKM. Trimming cost V 7 bases and J 5 bases, with 11 bases left between them. This CDR3 reads CASTGPWETQYF. The CDR3 nucleotides read TGTGCCAGCACAGGGCCATGGGAGACCCAGTACTTC.

This chain joins TRBV2 and TRBJ1-4, with D perhaps matching TRBD1 (6 bases). Germline V CDR1 and CDR2: SNHLY, FYNNEI. Trimming removed 2 bases from V and 8 bases from J, with 15 bases in between. CDR3 length equals 15 residues. In DNA, the CDR3 is TGTGCCAGCAGTGAACAGGGGCAGGGAGGGGAAAAACTGTTTTTT. This gives the protein CASSEQGQGGEKLFF.

The chain combines TRBV9 with TRBJ1-2; D is perhaps TRBD1 (5 bases). Germline CDR1 and CDR2: SGDLS and YYNGEE. V lost 0 bases to trimming and J lost 4 bases, with 10 bases between them. This CDR3 is built from 14 residues. The CDR3 DNA reads as TGTGCCAGCAGCGTAGAGCGCCAGGGCTATGGCTACACCTTC. Its translation is CASSVERQGYGYTF.

The rearrangement uses TRBV2 and TRBJ2-1; TRBD2 is a possible D gene (6 bases). Trimming shortened V by 5 bases and J by 4 bases, and 9 bases separated the two germline ends. The CDR3 extends over 13 amino acids. CDR1 SNHLY and CDR2 FYNNEI come from the germline V gene. The CDR3: CASSSEGYNEQFF. The CDR3 nucleotides are TGTGCCAGCAGTTCGGAGGGGTACAATGAGCAGTTCTTC.

This clone came up once. The chain couples TRBV3-1 (or the pseudogene TRBV3-2) to TRBJ2-4, with 8 positions matching TRBD2. V gave up 0 bases and J gave up 4 bases; unmatched junction bases: 5. Germline V gives CDR1 LGHDT, CDR2 YNNKEL (reference sequence). This CDR3 has 16 residues. The CDR3 DNA reads as TGTGCCAGCAGCCAAGATCCGGAGCGGGGGAAAAACATTCAGTACTTC. This gives the protein CASSQDPERGKNIQYF.

The chain couples TRBV28 to TRBJ1-5, with 9 bases matching TRBD1. Looked up from germline, CDR1 is MDHEN and CDR2 is SYDVKM. The V segment lost 4 bases and the J segment 7 bases; nucleotides outside the gene matches: 8. The CDR3 extends over 15 amino acids. The CDR3 DNA reads as TGTGCCAGCAGTTGGGGGGACAGGGTGGGGCAGCCCCAGCATTTT. Translation gives CASSWGDRVGQPQHF.

V gene TRBV7-8 combines with J gene TRBJ2-7, with 10 bases matching TRBD1. Per the germline V gene, CDR1 is SGHVS and CDR2 is FQNEAQ. The CDR3 has 15 residues. The J segment lost 3 bases and the V segment lost 5 bases, leaving 7 bases of the junction unmatched. The CDR3 DNA sequence: TGTGCCAGCAGCCAGGGACAGGGGAATTTCTACGAGCAGTACTTC. It specifies CASSQGQGNFYEQYF.

The chain uses TRBV5-1 and TRBJ2-4; 8 nucleotides agree with TRBD1. J lost 9 bases, V lost 3 bases, and 11 bases had no gene match. The CDR3 runs 15 residues. The germline CDR1 and CDR2 sequences are SGHRS and YFSETQ. The CDR3 DNA reads TGCGCCAGCAGCTGGGGGGACAGGTCTGTAGGCATTCAGTACTTC. This sequence encodes CASSWGDRSVGIQYF.

The chain links TRBV5-1 to TRBJ2-5; 13 nucleotides align to TRBD2. The CDR3 length is 15 residues. V shed 4 bases and J 5 bases; nucleotides not matched to a gene: 5. Germline V gene sequence: CDR1 SGHRS, CDR2 YFSETQ. CDR3 sequence: CASSHGLAGDETQYF. The CDR3 nucleotides read TGCGCCAGCAGCCATGGACTAGCGGGAGACGAGACCCAGTACTTC.

This clone was recorded many times. The V and J genes are TRBV10-3 and TRBJ1-5, with a possible D match to TRBD1 (5 bases). Germline CDR1 ENHRY, CDR2 SYGVKD. This CDR3 has 13 amino acids. Between the trimmed V and J ends, which lost 7 bases and 7 bases, there was a span of 14 bases. Here the CDR3 DNA reads TGTGCCATCACCGCGGGACTTGGACAGCCCCAGCATTTT. This translates into CAITAGLGQPQHF.

This chain connects TRBV10-3 to TRBJ2-7; 8 bases align to TRBD2. Trimming took 3 bases from V and 2 from J; bases not matched to a gene: 3. Per germline, CDR1 ENHRY and CDR2 SYGVKD. The CDR3 contains 14 residues. The CDR3 reads CAISEVAGPYEQYF. The CDR3 nucleotides read TGTGCCATCAGTGAAGTAGCGGGGCCCTACGAGCAGTACTTC.

The chain uses TRBV12-5 and TRBJ2-7; D may be TRBD2 (6 bases). The CDR3 contains 17 residues. The V end was cut by 0 bases, the J end by 2 bases, with 17 bases between. Per germline, CDR1 LGHNT and CDR2 FRNRAP. CDR3 coding DNA: TGTGCTAGTGGTTTGGTAGTAGGCGGGGAGTCAACCTACGAGCAGTACTTC. As protein: CASGLVVGGESTYEQYF.

The chain uses TRBV6-6 and TRBJ2-1; TRBD2 aligns across 11 bases. Germline V lookup: CDR1 MNHNY, CDR2 SVGAGI (reference sequence). CDR3 size: 14 residues. V shed 8 bases, J shed 4 bases, and the junction held 4 bases outside the gene matches. CDR3 bases: TGTGCCAGCCTAGCGGGGGGTCGTTACAATGAGCAGTTCTTC. It is translated as CASLAGGRYNEQFF.

CDR3 coding DNA: TGTGCTAGTGGAAGGACAGGGACAGGAAACACCATATATTTT. Translated, it gives CASGRTGTGNTIYF. The V gene is TRBV12-5, the J gene TRBJ1-3, with 8 bases identical to TRBD1. V gave up 6 bases and J gave up 4 bases; unmatched junction bases: 5. Germline assignment: CDR1 LGHNT and CDR2 FRNRAP. CDR3 length: 14 residues.

The chain has TRBV4-2 and TRBJ2-7; D gene unclear. The CDR3 length is 15 residues. Germline values: CDR1 LGHNA, CDR2 YNFKEQ. V gave up 0 bases and J gave up 4 bases, with 13 bases separating them. The DNA for the CDR3 is TGTGCCAGCAGCCAAGATCCCCAGGTTGGGTACGAGCAGTACTTC. Translation gives CASSQDPQVGYEQYF.

The chain has TRBV2 and TRBJ1-5, with 9 bases fitting TRBD1. The CDR3 length is 14 residues. The trim removed 5 bases at V and 4 bases at J, leaving 3 bases unmatched. Germline V gene lookup returns CDR1 SNHLY and CDR2 FYNNEI. The CDR3 bases are TGTGCCAGCAGTCCCGGGACAGGGAATCAGCCCCAGCATTTT. The encoded protein is CASSPGTGNQPQHF. The full variable domain, completed using reference TRBV2 and TRBJ1-5, is EPEVTQTPSHQVTQMGQEVILRCVPISNHLYFYWYRQILGQKVEFLVSFYNNEISEKSEIFDDQFSVERPDGSNFTLKIRSTKLEDSAMYFCASSPGTGNQPQHFGDGTRLSIL.

The chain combines TRBV7-3 with TRBJ2-2; 13 nucleotides line up with TRBD2. The CDR3 runs 15 residues. The junction had 7 bases not matched to a gene; V was cut back by 4 bases and J by 11 bases. Per the germline V gene, CDR1 is SGHTA and CDR2 is FQGTGA. This CDR3 is CASSSGLAGRSELFF. The CDR3 DNA reads TGTGCCAGCAGCTCGGGACTAGCGGGACGCTCCGAGCTGTTTTTT.

The chain joins TRBV20-1 to TRBJ2-7, with a possible D match to TRBD2 (6 bases). Germline CDR1 and CDR2: DFQATT and SNEGSKA (reference sequence). This CDR3 has 11 residues. Trimming removed 5 bases from V and 7 bases from J, with 12 bases in between. The CDR3 coding sequence is TGCAGTGCTGCGACTAGGACTGAGCAGTACTTC. Protein: CSAATRTEQYF.

The chain joins TRBV6-5 to TRBJ2-1; maybe TRBD2 (6 bases). CDR1 and CDR2 from the germline V gene are MNHEY and SVGAGI. V lost 6 bases, J lost 9 bases, and 18 bases lay in between. This CDR3 contains 14 residues. This chain's CDR3 is CASRAGTSGSEQFF. The CDR3 bases are TGTGCCAGCAGGGCTGGAACCAGCGGGTCTGAGCAGTTCTTC.

V gene TRBV3-1 (or the pseudogene TRBV3-2) combines with J gene TRBJ1-6; D is ambiguous. CDR1 LGHDT and CDR2 YNNKEL come from the germline V gene (reference sequence). V lost 7 bases and J 8 bases, leaving 12 bases between the germline ends. The CDR3 has 13 residues. CDR3 sequence reads: CASTPSEDSPLHF. The CDR3 nucleotides read TGTGCCAGCACCCCCAGCGAAGATTCACCCCTCCACTTT.

The rearrangement links TRBV6-2 or TRBV6-3 to TRBJ2-2; maybe TRBD2 (5 bases). Trimming removed 3 bases at V and 3 bases at J, with 17 bases between. Per germline, CDR1 MNHEY and CDR2 SVGEGT. This CDR3 region has 17 residues. CDR3 residues: CASSYRVPGRHTGELFF. The CDR3, as DNA: TGTGCCAGCAGTTATCGGGTACCGGGGAGACACACCGGGGAGCTGTTTTTT.

The V gene is TRBV7-2, the J gene TRBJ2-1; TRBD2 agrees at 10 bases. There are 16 residues in the CDR3. Germline CDR1 SGHTA, CDR2 FQGNSA. Trimming cost V 1 base and J 7 bases; bases outside gene matches: 7. CDR3 protein: CASSLEALAGVNEQFF. In DNA form, the CDR3 reads TGTGCCAGCAGCTTAGAGGCTCTAGCGGGAGTAAATGAGCAGTTCTTC.

J is TRBJ1-1 and V is TRBV6-6; tentatively, D is TRBD1 (6 bases). The CDR3 totals 15 residues. Per the germline V gene, CDR1 is MNHNY and CDR2 is SVGAGI (reference sequence). Trimming took 3 bases from V and 0 from J, leaving 11 bases between them. The chain's CDR3 is CASSYGQHLNTEAFF. The CDR3 DNA is TGTGCCAGCAGTTATGGACAGCACCTGAACACTGAAGCTTTCTTT.

V usage is TRBV7-2 and J usage is TRBJ1-5; D remains unclear. The CDR3 consists of 13 residues. Trimming removed 3 bases from V and 3 bases from J, with 6 bases in between. Germline V gene sequence: CDR1 SGHTA, CDR2 FQGNSA. CDR3 region: CASSFTVNQPQHF. Here the CDR3 DNA reads TGTGCCAGCAGCTTCACAGTCAATCAGCCCCAGCATTTT. Using reference TRBV7-2 and TRBJ1-5 for the parts outside the CDR3, the full variable domain is GAGVSQSPSNKVTEKGKDVELRCDPISGHTALYWYRQSLGQGLEFLIYFQGNSAPDKSGLPSDRFSAERTGGSVSTLTIQRTQQEDSAVYLCASSFTVNQPQHFGDGTRLSIL.

This chain connects TRBV7-8 to TRBJ1-2, with TRBD1 identical over 12 bases. With 1 base clipped from V and 8 bases from J, the junction kept 2 bases outside the gene matches. Germline V gene sequence: CDR1 SGHVS, CDR2 FQNEAQ. This CDR3 has 14 residues. CDR3 protein: CASSLEGQGAGYTF. The CDR3 region has the DNA TGTGCCAGCAGCTTAGAGGGACAGGGGGCCGGCTACACCTTC.

The V and J genes are TRBV7-9 and TRBJ2-7; 7 positions agree with TRBD1. Germline V gives CDR1 SEHNR, CDR2 FQNEAQ (reference sequence). V was pared by 5 bases and J by 4 bases, with 11 bases of the junction left unmatched. The CDR3 runs 15 residues. The CDR3 DNA reads as TGTGCCAGCAGCGAAGCGAGGGGGCGTTTGTACGAGCAGTACTTC. Encoded protein: CASSEARGRLYEQYF.

The chain links TRBV7-9 to TRBJ2-3, with 7 nucleotides matching TRBD2. Germline trimming cut 3 bases from V and 4 bases from J; bases unmatched to any gene: 16. The germline V gene has CDR1 SEHNR and CDR2 FQNEAQ (reference sequence). This CDR3 region has 18 residues. CDR3 bases: TGTGCCAGCAGCTTGGGTTTTGGGACGGGAGGAAGGGCAGATACGCAGTATTTT. Its translation is CASSLGFGTGGRADTQYF. Complete variable domain (other parts from reference TRBV7-9 and TRBJ2-3): DTGVSQNPRHKITKRGQNVTFRCDPISEHNRLYWYRQTLGQGPEFLTYFQNEAQLEKSRLLSDRFSAERPKGSFSTLEIQRTEQGDSAMYLCASSLGFGTGGRADTQYFGPGTRLTVL.

This clone has just a few counts. The chain couples TRBV28 to TRBJ2-5, with TRBD1 matching over 8 bases. The junction had 8 bases not matched to a gene; V was cut back by 10 bases and J by 4 bases. Germline assignment: CDR1 MDHEN and CDR2 SYDVKM. This CDR3 has 13 residues. The CDR3 sequence is CATLDRAAETQYF. The CDR3 DNA sequence: TGTGCCACCCTGGACAGGGCGGCAGAGACCCAGTACTTC.

The chain combines TRBV10-3 with TRBJ1-5; D uncertain. Germline lookup yields CDR1 ENHRY and CDR2 SYGVKD. V was trimmed by 0 bases and J by 4 bases, leaving 19 bases between them. The CDR3 has 18 residues. CDR3 sequence (DNA): TGTGCCATCAGTGAGTCGAACGTATACAGTCGATTGAATCAGCCCCAGCATTTT. Protein: CAISESNVYSRLNQPQHF.